These 23 T cell receptor beta chains originate from one sample sequenced in a study of T cells in tumors after PD-1 blockade. TCRdb's copy holds only in-frame clones and misses some; the assay was immunoSEQ multiplex PCR. This sample has about 59,000 clones, with just under 80% found just once. The sequenced sample was PBMCs, obtained before anti-PD-1 treatment. The receptor set was obtained from a human donor with basal cell carcinoma.

This chain links TRBV29-1 with TRBJ2-1, with D possibly TRBD1 on 6 matching bases. CDR1 SQVTM and CDR2 ANQGSEA come from the germline V gene. Deletions cut 5 bases from V and 6 bases from J, with 17 bases between. The CDR3 sequence is 14 residues long. This CDR3 is CSVTRPMGANEQFF. The DNA for the CDR3 is TGCAGCGTTACCCGTCCCATGGGGGCCAATGAGCAGTTCTTC.

The table lists this clone with a few counts. The rearrangement uses TRBV9 and TRBJ2-1; perhaps TRBD2 as D (7 bases). The CDR3 is 16 residues long. Germline V gene data show CDR1 as SGDLS and CDR2 as YYNGEE. With 2 bases removed from V and 4 bases from J, the gap between germline ends came to 16 bases. The CDR3 sequence is CASSVFSGDIYNEQFF. The CDR3 DNA sequence: TGTGCCAGCAGCGTCTTCAGCGGGGACATTTACAATGAGCAGTTCTTC.

The sample holds a few counts of this clone. In nucleotides, the CDR3 is TGTGCCAGCAGCTTCGAGCAGGGGACGATTCGAATGTTAGTTCATGGCTACACCTTC. Translating it yields CASSFEQGTIRMLVHGYTF. The chain has TRBV5-6 and TRBJ1-2, with D possibly being TRBD1 (6 bases). CDR3 length: 19 residues. Per germline, CDR1 SGHDT and CDR2 YYEEEE. V lost 2 bases, J lost 6 bases, and 29 bases lay in between.

In the case of this clone: The same CDR3 also results from other DNA sequences found in this sample. The rearrangement joins TRBV9 to TRBJ1-2; TRBD1 aligns across 8 bases. The CDR3 length is 15 residues. Germline CDR1 reads SGDLS; CDR2 reads YYNGEE. The ends lost 2 bases at V and 2 bases at J; junction bases unmatched: 5. The CDR3 DNA follows: TGTGCCAGCAGCGTGGGGGGACAGGCGAACTATGGCTACACCTTC. It encodes CASSVGGQANYGYTF.

The chain links TRBV5-4 to TRBJ2-3; 9 bases match TRBD2. With 5 bases clipped from V and 6 bases from J, the junction kept 10 bases outside the gene matches. Germline V gene lookup returns CDR1 SGHNT and CDR2 YYREEE (reference sequence). The CDR3 covers 15 residues. CDR3 loop: CASSKAGGVMDTQYF. The DNA for the CDR3 is TGTGCCAGCAGTAAGGCGGGGGGGGTTATGGATACGCAGTATTTT.

V gene TRBV15 combines with J gene TRBJ1-1; tentatively, D is TRBD1 (5 bases). Germline V CDR1 and CDR2: LNHNV, YYDKDF (reference sequence). The CDR3 contains 12 residues. V was pared by 0 bases and J by 10 bases, with 9 bases between. Here the CDR3 DNA reads TGTGCCACCAGCAGAGATGGGGGGAGAGCTTTCTTT. Protein sequence: CATSRDGGRAFF. The entire variable domain, with the rest obtained from reference TRBV15 and TRBJ1-1, is as follows: DAMVIQNPRYQVTQFGKPVTLSCSQTLNHNVMYWYQQKSSQAPKLLFHYYDKDFNNEADTPDNFQSRRPNTSFCFLDIRSPGLGDTAMYLCATSRDGGRAFFGQGTRLTVV.

The rearrangement links TRBV6-5 to TRBJ1-3; D is unclear. Trimming stripped 0 bases from V and 1 base from J, with 1 base between. CDR3 length: 13 residues. CDR1 MNHEY and CDR2 SVGAGI come from the germline V gene. The CDR3 region has the DNA TGTGCCAGCAGTTACTCATCTGGAAACACCATATATTTT. Translated: CASSYSSGNTIYF.

The rearrangement uses TRBV7-9 and TRBJ1-1; TRBD1 agrees at 7 bases. The CDR3 runs 15 residues. Germline assignment: CDR1 SEHNR and CDR2 FQNEAQ (reference sequence). Trimming took 2 bases from V and 6 from J; bases not matched to a gene: 9. The CDR3 sequence is CASSLSGQYIAEAFF. DNA for the CDR3: TGTGCCAGCAGCTTATCGGGACAGTATATCGCTGAAGCTTTCTTT.

This chain joins TRBV19 and TRBJ1-5, with D tentatively TRBD1 (6 bases). Germline-derived CDR1 and CDR2 are LNHDA and SQIVND (reference sequence). The V and J ends lost 8 bases and 2 bases respectively, with 10 bases between them. This CDR3 contains 13 residues. The CDR3 DNA is TGTGCCAGTTCAGGGGTCCGCAATCAGCCCCAGCATTTT. This translates into CASSGVRNQPQHF.

V usage is TRBV19 and J usage is TRBJ1-5; maybe TRBD1 (6 bases). CDR3 length: 14 amino acids. CDR1 is LNHDA and CDR2 is SQIVND in the germline V gene (reference sequence). V lost 3 bases and J 5 bases, leaving 11 bases between the germline ends. The CDR3 nucleotides read TGTGCCAGTAGTATCGGAACAGGGCATCAGCCCCAGCATTTT. This gives the protein CASSIGTGHQPQHF. The variable domain in full, completed from reference TRBV19 and TRBJ1-5, reads DGGITQSPKYLFRKEGQNVTLSCEQNLNHDAMYWYRQDPGQGLRLIYYSQIVNDFQKGDIAEGYSVSREKKESFPLTVTSAQKNPTAFYLCASSIGTGHQPQHFGDGTRLSIL.

The rearrangement joins TRBV7-3 to TRBJ2-6; TRBD1 matches at 8 bases. V trimming: 5 bases; J trimming: 1 base; junction bases outside the gene matches: 7. The CDR3 length is 17 residues. Germline-derived CDR1 and CDR2 are SGHTA and FQGTGA. In nucleotides, the CDR3 is TGTGCCAGCAGCCACGGACAGGGTTTTTCTGGGGCCAACGTCCTGACTTTC. Translated: CASSHGQGFSGANVLTF. The variable domain in full, completed from reference TRBV7-3 and TRBJ2-6, reads GAGVSQTPSNKVTEKGKYVELRCDPISGHTALYWYRQSLGQGPEFLIYFQGTGAADDSGLPNDRFFAVRPEGSVSTLKIQRTERGDSAVYLCASSHGQGFSGANVLTFGAGSRLTVL.

The rearrangement links TRBV20-1 to TRBJ2-3, with TRBD2 matching 10 bases. CDR1 DFQATT and CDR2 SNEGSKA come from the germline V gene (reference sequence). This CDR3 comprises 14 residues. V lost 3 bases, J lost 4 bases, and 4 bases stayed unmatched. Here the CDR3 DNA reads TGCAGTGCTAGTAAGCGGGGGGGCGCAGATACGCAGTATTTT. This translates into CSASKRGGADTQYF.

This chain joins TRBV5-6 and TRBJ1-1; maybe TRBD1 (5 bases). This CDR3 comprises 14 residues. CDR1 and CDR2 (germline): SGHDT, YYEEEE. V was clipped by 2 bases and J by 5 bases, with 13 bases between them. CDR3 residues: CASSFWSGRTEAFF. DNA for the CDR3: TGTGCCAGCAGCTTTTGGTCAGGGCGGACTGAAGCTTTCTTT. The full variable domain, with the rest looked up from reference TRBV5-6 and TRBJ1-1, is DAGVTQSPTHLIKTRGQQVTLRCSPKSGHDTVSWYQQALGQGPQFIFQYYEEEERQRGNFPDRFSGHQFPNYSSELNVNALLLGDSALYLCASSFWSGRTEAFFGQGTRLTVV.

CDR3 sequence reads: CASSYSTIIGANVLTF. CDR3 coding DNA: TGTGCCAGCAGTTACTCCACTATTATTGGGGCCAACGTCCTGACTTTC. The V and J genes are TRBV6-5 and TRBJ2-6, with D unclear. The CDR3 consists of 16 residues. Trimming left V 0 bases short and J 3 bases short, with 9 bases between. CDR1 MNHEY and CDR2 SVGAGI come from the germline V gene.

This chain joins TRBV19 and TRBJ1-2; 9 nucleotides line up with TRBD1. This CDR3 contains 13 residues. Germline V gene data show CDR1 as LNHDA and CDR2 as SQIVND (reference sequence). Trimming removed 9 bases from V and 4 bases from J; junction bases left unmatched: 6. CDR3 amino acids: CASGTGLGYGYTF. The CDR3 DNA sequence: TGTGCCAGCGGGACAGGGCTTGGCTATGGCTACACCTTC.

CDR3 in DNA: TGTGCCAGCAGCTTATTTACGGCGGGGGCCACCTCCTACGAGCAGTACTTC. Its protein product is CASSLFTAGATSYEQYF. The chain carries TRBV7-2 and TRBJ2-7, with D possibly being TRBD2 (7 bases). The germline CDR1 and CDR2 sequences are SGHTA and FQGNSA. This CDR3 region has 17 residues. Trimming pared 2 bases from V and 0 bases from J, leaving 17 bases between.

This chain joins TRBV5-4 and TRBJ2-6; perhaps TRBD2 as D (5 bases). V gave up 10 bases and J gave up 0 bases, with 14 bases separating them. Looked up from germline, CDR1 is SGHNT and CDR2 is YYREEE (reference sequence). The CDR3 is 15 residues long. CDR3 amino acids: CAQGGGPSGANVLTF. CDR3 DNA: TGTGCCCAAGGAGGCGGCCCCTCTGGGGCCAACGTCCTGACTTTC.

The V and J genes are TRBV30 and TRBJ2-5; 8 nucleotides match TRBD2. CDR3 size: 13 residues. Losses at the gene ends were 0 bases for V and 8 bases for J; bases not matched to a gene: 5. CDR1 and CDR2 (germline): GTSNPN, SVGIG (reference sequence). The CDR3 is CAWSVPGGRTQYF. The CDR3, as DNA: TGTGCCTGGAGTGTTCCGGGGGGGCGTACCCAGTACTTC.

The chain links TRBV24-1 to TRBJ2-3, with 10 bases matching TRBD2. J lost 0 bases, V lost 5 bases, and 1 base had no gene match. Germline CDR1 is KGHDR and CDR2 is SFDVKD. This CDR3 is 15 amino acids long. The CDR3 region is CATSATSGSTDTQYF. The DNA for the CDR3 is TGTGCCACCAGTGCGACTAGCGGGAGCACAGATACGCAGTATTTT.

This rearrangement joins TRBV2 to TRBJ1-2; 7 nucleotides line up with TRBD1. J gave up 6 bases and V 6 bases, and 16 bases lay outside the gene matches. This CDR3 contains 16 residues. Germline V gene data show CDR1 as SNHLY and CDR2 as FYNNEI. In nucleotides, the CDR3 is TGTGCCAGCAGCCTCCAAGGGGAGGGGGCGCTGGATGGCTACACCTTC. This translates into CASSLQGEGALDGYTF.

The chain recombines TRBV30 with TRBJ2-7, with a possible D match to TRBD1 (6 bases). This CDR3 has 11 residues. Trimming removed 3 bases at V and 6 bases at J, with 9 bases between. In germline, CDR1 is GTSNPN, CDR2 SVGIG (reference sequence). In DNA form, the CDR3 reads TGTGCCTGGAGAACAGGGATCGAGCAGTACTTC. Amino acid sequence: CAWRTGIEQYF.

In this sample, this clone turned up a few times. This chain connects TRBV5-1 to TRBJ2-6; D may be TRBD1 (7 bases). The V gene lost 1 base and the J gene lost 4 bases, with 12 bases spanning the gap. This CDR3 comprises 16 residues. The germline V gene has CDR1 SGHRS and CDR2 YFSETQ. This chain's CDR3 is CASSLRRGVGANVLTF. The CDR3 DNA sequence: TGCGCCAGCAGCTTGCGCAGGGGGGTCGGGGCCAACGTCCTGACTTTC.

V and J are TRBV27 and TRBJ2-2; 10 bases are a match to TRBD1. Germline V lookup: CDR1 MNHEY, CDR2 SMNVEV (reference sequence). The CDR3 is made up of 17 amino acids. V lost 4 bases and J lost 5; bases outside the gene matches: 10. The CDR3 region is CASSSPSGQGWTGELFF. As DNA, the CDR3 is TGTGCCAGCAGTTCCCCGTCGGGACAGGGGTGGACCGGGGAGCTGTTTTTT.